This is a list of T cell receptor beta chains from one sample in a study of T cells after somatic rescue of genetic block. Method: immunoSEQ multiplex PCR; TCRdb's copy keeps in-frame clones and lacks some. The table includes about 70,000 clones, about 91% detected once. What was sequenced was peripheral blood mononuclear cells (PBMCs). These receptors all stem from a man aged 35-49 years. Each CDR3 is given with its conserved first and last residue. The order of the fields is V gene, J gene, D gene, clone size, CDR3 protein, CDR3 DNA. A D gene is named only where the DNA matches it firmly. Size values are once, few and many counts, or a class for expanded clones, and some rows have none.

V gene: TRBV11-2; J gene: TRBJ2-2; D gene: NA; clone size: NA; CDR3 protein: CASSPGRHTGELFF; CDR3 DNA: TGTGCCAGCAGCCCTGGCCGGCACACCGGGGAGCTGTTTTTT
V gene: TRBV10-1; J gene: TRBJ1-1; D gene: TRBD1; clone size: NA; CDR3 protein: CASSESGTANTEAFF; CDR3 DNA: TGCGCCAGCAGTGAGTCAGGGACAGCGAACACTGAAGCTTTCTTT
V gene: TRBV10-2; J gene: TRBJ2-2; D gene: NA; clone size: NA; CDR3 protein: CASSAQGNTGELFF; CDR3 DNA: TGCGCCAGCAGTGCACAGGGGAACACCGGGGAGCTGTTTTTT
V gene: TRBV4-2; J gene: TRBJ2-5; D gene: TRBD1; clone size: NA; CDR3 protein: CASSQLTGAGETQYF; CDR3 DNA: TGTGCCAGCAGCCAACTGACAGGGGCAGGGGAGACCCAGTACTTC
V gene: TRBV7-6; J gene: TRBJ2-5; D gene: NA; clone size: NA; CDR3 protein: CASSFTAGVGETQYF; CDR3 DNA: TGTGCCAGCAGCTTTACCGCCGGGGTTGGGGAGACCCAGTACTTC
V gene: TRBV10-2; J gene: TRBJ1-1; D gene: TRBD1; clone size: NA; CDR3 protein: CASSESNRGWSTEAFF; CDR3 DNA: TGCGCCAGCAGTGAGTCGAACAGGGGCTGGAGCACTGAAGCTTTCTTT
V gene: TRBV19; J gene: TRBJ2-5; D gene: NA; clone size: NA; CDR3 protein: CASSIGTQSETQYF; CDR3 DNA: TGTGCCAGTAGTATAGGAACTCAATCAGAGACCCAGTACTTC
V gene: TRBV28; J gene: TRBJ2-7; D gene: NA; clone size: once; CDR3 protein: CASRKPGTPGAYEQYF; CDR3 DNA: TGTGCCAGCAGAAAACCCGGGACCCCGGGGGCCTACGAGCAGTACTTC
V gene: TRBV7-9; J gene: TRBJ2-2; D gene: NA; clone size: NA; CDR3 protein: CASSPHGQRTGELFF; CDR3 DNA: TGTGCCAGCAGCCCCCACGGGCAACGCACCGGGGAGCTGTTTTTT
V gene: TRBV7-2; J gene: TRBJ2-3; D gene: NA; clone size: once; CDR3 protein: CASSSSTGIDTQYF; CDR3 DNA: TGTGCCAGCAGCTCCTCCACAGGGATAGATACGCAGTATTTT
V gene: TRBV5-4; J gene: TRBJ2-3; D gene: NA; clone size: once; CDR3 protein: CASSVDSYTQYF; CDR3 DNA: TGTGCCAGCAGCGTGGACAGTTATACGCAGTATTTT
V gene: TRBV27; J gene: TRBJ2-3; D gene: NA; clone size: NA; CDR3 protein: CASTISDTTDTQYF; CDR3 DNA: TGTGCCAGCACCATCAGCGACACCACAGATACGCAGTATTTT
V gene: TRBV9; J gene: TRBJ1-1; D gene: NA; clone size: NA; CDR3 protein: CASSVGVDPNTEAFF; CDR3 DNA: TGTGCCAGCAGCGTAGGGGTCGATCCCAACACTGAAGCTTTCTTT